The 3 T cell receptor beta chains given below trace back to one sample, sequenced in a study of cytotoxic CD8 clonotypes in ibrutinib-treated CLL. Clones were read by immunoSEQ multiplex PCR, and TCRdb kept only the in-frame ones, dropping some. Here the sample spans about 45,000 clones, 60% to 80% being singletons. Specimen: PBMCs, collected after 24 months of ibrutinib treatment. These receptors originate from a human donor with chronic lymphocytic leukemia.

Many counts were recorded for this clone. The rearrangement joins TRBV10-3 to TRBJ1-5, with D possibly TRBD1 on 5 matching bases. V was cut by 8 bases and J by 4 bases, with 12 bases left in between. Germline V lookup: CDR1 ENHRY, CDR2 SYGVKD. This CDR3 contains 13 residues. Here the CDR3 DNA reads TGTGCCATCGGGAGGGGCCCAAATCAGCCCCAGCATTTT. Residues: CAIGRGPNQPQHF.

The CDR3 spells CASRTVGAGGANTGELFF. As DNA, the CDR3 is TGCGCCAGCCGGACAGTCGGAGCGGGAGGCGCGAACACCGGGGAGCTGTTTTTT. This chain uses TRBV4-1 with TRBJ2-2, with 9 bases matching TRBD2. V shed 8 bases and J 0 bases; nucleotides not matched to a gene: 13. Germline CDR1 and CDR2: MGHRA and YSYEKL. CDR3 length: 18 residues.

With regard to this clone: An end of the junction does not agree with germline; a read error may underlie this. The V gene is TRBV20-1, the J gene TRBJ1-2; D might be TRBD1 (5 bases). Germline CDR1 reads DFQATT; CDR2 reads SNEGSKA (reference sequence). This CDR3 is built from 11 residues. CDR3 sequence: CSARATRGSTF. CDR3 coding DNA: TGCAGTGCTAGAGCAACGCGGGGCTCCACCTTC.